This passage covers 32 T cell receptor beta chains from one sample sequenced in a study of blood T cell repertoires in COVID-19. Clones were sequenced by immunoSEQ multiplex PCR, and TCRdb holds only the in-frame ones, with some missing. The table lists over 200,000 clones, around 89% of them singletons. The sequencing input was PBMCs or T cells enriched from blood (not recorded which). These receptors all stem from a man aged 25-45 years who had recovered from COVID-19.

This clone showed up just once. The gene calls are TRBV10-2 and TRBJ1-5; D possibly corresponds to TRBD1 (5 bases). V was cut by 3 bases and J by 9 bases, with 12 bases left in between. The V gene's germline CDR1 is WSHSY and CDR2 SAAADI. This CDR3 spans 13 amino acids. This CDR3 is CASSDQGTGPQHF. In nucleotides, the CDR3 is TGCGCCAGCAGTGACCAGGGAACGGGGCCCCAGCATTTT.

This clone was seen once. The V call is TRBV5-1, the J call TRBJ1-3; 11 positions match TRBD1. The CDR3 is 16 amino acids. CDR1 and CDR2 from the germline V gene are SGHRS and YFSETQ. The V segment lost 0 bases and the J segment 3 bases; nucleotides outside the gene matches: 2. CDR3: CASSLAGTGGGNTIYF. CDR3 bases: TGCGCCAGCAGCTTGGCCGGGACAGGGGGTGGAAACACCATATATTTT.

The CDR3 here is CATSNRGSVGYTF. DNA for the CDR3: TGTGCCACCAGTAACAGGGGATCCGTCGGCTACACCTTC. The chain has TRBV24-1 and TRBJ1-2; 7 bases line up with TRBD1. CDR3 length: 13 amino acids. CDR1 KGHDR and CDR2 SFDVKD come from the germline V gene. V lost 6 bases, J lost 8 bases, and 8 bases stayed unmatched.

CDR3 nucleotide sequence: TGTGCCAGCAGTACCCTGGCTTCGGGCTATGGCTACACCTTC. It yields the protein CASSTLASGYGYTF. This chain uses TRBV25-1 with TRBJ1-2; D not resolved. Trimming took 5 bases from V and 4 from J, leaving 14 bases between them. Germline CDR1 is MGHDK and CDR2 is SYGVNS. The CDR3 is 14 residues long.

CDR3 in amino acids: CASSPRGLKTGNQPQHF. The CDR3 coding sequence is TGTGCCAGCTCACCACGCGGCCTTAAGACAGGCAATCAGCCCCAGCATTTT. V gene TRBV18 combines with J gene TRBJ1-5; D may be TRBD1 (5 bases). Trimming cost V 1 base and J 2 bases, with 15 bases left between them. Germline V gene sequence: CDR1 KGHSH, CDR2 LQKENI. There are 17 residues in the CDR3.

The CDR3 region has the DNA TGTGCCATCAGGAGACAGCCGACCGACTACGAGCAGTACTTC. Amino acid sequence: CAIRRQPTDYEQYF. The chain has TRBV10-3 and TRBJ2-7, with D perhaps TRBD1 (5 bases). Germline lookup yields CDR1 ENHRY and CDR2 SYGVKD. The ends were cut back, 6 bases at V and 3 bases at J, with 15 bases in the middle. The CDR3 contains 14 residues.

The V gene is TRBV2, the J gene TRBJ1-2; D not resolved. Germline CDR1 SNHLY, CDR2 FYNNEI. Trimming stripped 3 bases from V and 2 bases from J, with 7 bases between. The CDR3 contains 13 residues. Written as DNA, the CDR3 is TGTGCCAGCAGTGAGGCGAGGAACTATGGCTACACCTTC. As protein: CASSEARNYGYTF. Variable domain in full (rest from reference TRBV2 and TRBJ1-2): EPEVTQTPSHQVTQMGQEVILRCVPISNHLYFYWYRQILGQKVEFLVSFYNNEISEKSEIFDDQFSVERPDGSNFTLKIRSTKLEDSAMYFCASSEARNYGYTFGSGTRLTVV.

This clone was counted between two and nine times. The chain joins TRBV14 to TRBJ1-2, with TRBD1 matching over 7 bases. This CDR3 has 14 residues. Germline CDR1 SGHDN, CDR2 FVKESK. V lost 4 bases to trimming and J lost 4 bases; unmatched junction nucleotides: 6. The CDR3 nucleotides are TGTGCCAGCAGCCCCGGGACAGCCCTCTATGGCTACACCTTC. It translates to CASSPGTALYGYTF. The full variable domain, in which reference TRBV14 and TRBJ1-2 provide the parts outside the CDR3, is EAGVTQFPSHSVIEKGQTVTLRCDPISGHDNLYWYRRVMGKEIKFLLHFVKESKQDESGMPNNRFLAERTGGTYSTLKVQPAELEDSGVYFCASSPGTALYGYTFGSGTRLTVV.

This chain uses TRBV28 with TRBJ2-7, with TRBD2 matching over 9 bases. The CDR3 extends over 15 amino acids. V was clipped by 3 bases and J by 5 bases; unmatched bases: 8. Germline values: CDR1 MDHEN, CDR2 SYDVKM. The CDR3 reads CASSLVGVAGDEQYF. The CDR3 DNA sequence: TGTGCCAGCAGTTTGGTTGGTGTAGCGGGAGACGAGCAGTACTTC.

The chain has TRBV27 and TRBJ2-1; D might be TRBD1 (6 bases). Germline assignment: CDR1 MNHEY and CDR2 SMNVEV (reference sequence). Trimming stripped 3 bases from V and 5 bases from J, with 11 bases between. The CDR3 sequence is 14 residues long. CDR3 nucleotides: TGTGCCAGCAGTTTCTTACAGGGCCACAATGAGCAGTTCTTC. Translation: CASSFLQGHNEQFF.

CDR3 protein: CATSRDLSSGSGQETQYF. The CDR3 nucleotides are TGTGCCACCAGCAGAGATTTGAGTAGCGGGAGTGGGCAAGAGACCCAGTACTTC. The V call is TRBV15, the J call TRBJ2-5; 9 nucleotides align to TRBD2. CDR1 and CDR2 from the germline V gene are LNHNV and YYDKDF (reference sequence). CDR3 size: 18 residues. The V segment lost 0 bases and the J segment 2 bases; nucleotides outside the gene matches: 10.

The chain combines TRBV23-1 with TRBJ2-7; 10 bases are shared with TRBD2. TRBV23-1 is an ORF, with its function uncertain. The CDR3 covers 14 residues. J was trimmed by 0 bases and V by 8 bases; bases with no gene match: 4. CDR3 nucleotide sequence: TGCGCCAGCGAGACTAGCGGGCGCTCCTACGAGCAGTACTTC. It encodes CASETSGRSYEQYF.

The rearrangement links TRBV3-1 (or the pseudogene TRBV3-2) to TRBJ1-4; D is uncertain. CDR3 length equals 16 residues. The V gene's germline CDR1 is LGHDT and CDR2 YNNKEL (reference sequence). V lost 1 base, J lost 5 bases, and 14 bases lay in between. The CDR3, as DNA: TGTGCCAGCAGCCAAGGAGACGCCGGAGGGAATGAAAAACTGTTTTTT. Translating it yields CASSQGDAGGNEKLFF.

V usage is TRBV11-3 and J usage is TRBJ2-3; 12 bases match TRBD1. V shed 6 bases, J shed 4 bases, and the junction held 14 bases outside the gene matches. The length of the CDR3 is 18 residues. Germline V gives CDR1 SGHNT, CDR2 YENEEA. DNA of the CDR3: TGTGCCAGCAGTACACACCGGGACAGGGGGCATGGTGCAGATACGCAGTATTTT. It yields the protein CASSTHRDRGHGADTQYF.

The chain couples TRBV14 to TRBJ2-2; D gene unclear. V lost 0 bases to trimming and J lost 3 bases, with 5 bases between them. Germline CDR1 and CDR2: SGHDN and FVKESK. The CDR3 consists of 14 residues. DNA of the CDR3: TGTGCCAGCAGCCAAGAACGGTACACCGGGGAGCTGTTTTTT. This codes for CASSQERYTGELFF.

The chain couples TRBV9 to TRBJ2-5; TRBD1 aligns across 8 bases. The CDR3 consists of 17 residues. Germline V CDR1 and CDR2: SGDLS, YYNGEE. V was pared by 4 bases and J by 2 bases, with 13 bases of the junction left unmatched. The CDR3 coding sequence is TGTGCCAGCAGCCCCATCGGGACAGGTGGGGGGCAAGAGACCCAGTACTTC. Its protein product is CASSPIGTGGGQETQYF.

CDR3 DNA: TGTGCCAGTAGTATAGTGACGGGACTAGCTGCCGATGAGCAGTTCTTC. Translating gives CASSIVTGLAADEQFF. The rearrangement uses TRBV19 and TRBJ2-1; 9 positions agree with TRBD2. J lost 8 bases, V lost 1 base, and 9 bases had no gene match. Germline CDR1 and CDR2: LNHDA and SQIVND (reference sequence). The CDR3 contains 16 residues.

The chain couples TRBV13 to TRBJ1-1; 8 positions match TRBD1. The CDR3 is made up of 14 amino acids. Per the germline V gene, CDR1 is PRHDT and CDR2 is FYEKMQ (reference sequence). V lost 5 bases to trimming and J lost 5 bases; unmatched junction nucleotides: 7. CDR3 bases: TGTGCCAGCAGCCGACAGGGGAGGGGGACTGAAGCTTTCTTT. Residues: CASSRQGRGTEAFF. Full variable domain (missing parts from reference TRBV13 and TRBJ1-1): AAGVIQSPRHLIKEKRETATLKCYPIPRHDTVYWYQQGPGQDPQFLISFYEKMQSDKGSIPDRFSAQQFSDYHSELNMSSLELGDSALYFCASSRQGRGTEAFFGQGTRLTVV.

This sequence joins TRBV7-8 and TRBJ2-7; D is perhaps TRBD1 (6 bases). Germline loops: CDR1 SGHVS, CDR2 FQNEAQ. The CDR3 totals 13 residues. The germline V and J ends were trimmed by 1 base and 5 bases, with 9 bases remaining between them. The CDR3 DNA reads TGTGCCAGCAGCTTAGACAGGGAAAACGAGCAGTACTTC. It yields the protein CASSLDRENEQYF.

The chain recombines TRBV2 with TRBJ1-5; TRBD1 might be the D (5 bases). The germline CDR1 and CDR2 sequences are SNHLY and FYNNEI. The CDR3 length is 13 residues. The V and J ends lost 8 bases and 7 bases respectively, with 15 bases between them. The CDR3 DNA is TGTGCCAGCTCCCCCCAGGGTTTACAGCCCCAGCATTTT. This gives the protein CASSPQGLQPQHF.

The chain has TRBV11-2 and TRBJ2-7; 8 bases line up with TRBD1. The CDR3 runs to 13 residues. The trim removed 5 bases at V and 3 bases at J, leaving 3 bases unmatched. Germline-derived CDR1 and CDR2 are SGHAT and FQNNGV. The CDR3 DNA reads TGTGCCAGCAGCCGACAGGGGAACTACGAGCAGTACTTC. Protein product: CASSRQGNYEQYF.

V usage is TRBV4-3 and J usage is TRBJ1-1, with D tentatively TRBD1 (5 bases). Looked up from germline, CDR1 is LGHNA and CDR2 is YSLEER. The CDR3 sequence is 16 residues long. Trimming stripped 0 bases from V and 5 bases from J, with 16 bases between. The CDR3 protein is CASSQDGGKRGTEAFF. As DNA, the CDR3 is TGCGCCAGCAGCCAAGACGGGGGGAAACGAGGAACTGAAGCTTTCTTT.

This chain links TRBV2 with TRBJ1-1, with a weak D call TRBD1 (5 bases). This CDR3 spans 14 amino acids. CDR1 SNHLY and CDR2 FYNNEI come from the germline V gene. The V and J ends lost 6 bases and 0 bases respectively, with 11 bases between them. The CDR3 coding sequence is TGTGCCAGCAGCGCGGGACGTATGAACACTGAAGCTTTCTTT. Protein sequence: CASSAGRMNTEAFF.

The rearrangement uses TRBV2 and TRBJ1-2, with D unresolved. Germline V gives CDR1 SNHLY, CDR2 FYNNEI. This CDR3 comprises 14 residues. Trimming pared 6 bases from V and 0 bases from J, leaving 11 bases between. In nucleotides, the CDR3 is TGTGCCAGCAGGGAAAAAGAGACTAACTATGGCTACACCTTC. Translating it yields CASREKETNYGYTF.

For the CDR3, the DNA is TGTGCCATCAGTGAGTCGCAGACAGGGTACTATGGCTACACCTTC. Protein product: CAISESQTGYYGYTF. This chain links TRBV10-3 with TRBJ1-2; 7 bases line up with TRBD1. Germline V gene lookup returns CDR1 ENHRY and CDR2 SYGVKD. V trimming: 0 bases; J trimming: 3 bases; junction bases outside the gene matches: 4. The CDR3 is 15 residues long.

This clone was seen a few times. In the same sample, other DNA sequences code for this CDR3. The V call is TRBV5-1, the J call TRBJ1-5, with 8 bases aligning to TRBD1. CDR1 and CDR2 from the germline V gene are SGHRS and YFSETQ. V lost 4 bases, J lost 2 bases, and 2 bases stayed unmatched. The CDR3 is 14 amino acids. CDR3 residues: CASSPTGGNQPQHF. The CDR3 DNA is TGCGCCAGCAGCCCGACAGGGGGCAATCAGCCCCAGCATTTT.

This sequence joins TRBV19 and TRBJ1-2, with 7 bases that match TRBD1. Germline CDR1 and CDR2: LNHDA and SQIVND (reference sequence). The trim removed 2 bases at V and 4 bases at J, leaving 4 bases unmatched. The CDR3 is made up of 14 amino acids. The CDR3 region has the DNA TGTGCCAGTAGTATATTACAGGGGAGCTATGGCTACACCTTC. Its translation is CASSILQGSYGYTF.

The chain carries TRBV19 and TRBJ2-3, with D maybe TRBD2 (7 bases). With 3 bases removed from V and 3 bases from J, the gap between germline ends came to 13 bases. The CDR3 length is 15 residues. Germline CDR1 reads LNHDA; CDR2 reads SQIVND (reference sequence). CDR3 in DNA: TGTGCCAGTAGTATGGGGGGGGCAGGGACAGATACGCAGTATTTT. Encoded protein: CASSMGGAGTDTQYF.

The V call is TRBV11-2, the J call TRBJ1-1; D is perhaps TRBD1 (5 bases). CDR3 length: 14 residues. The germline V and J ends were trimmed by 3 bases and 1 base, with 9 bases remaining between them. CDR1 and CDR2 from the germline V gene are SGHAT and FQNNGV. The DNA for the CDR3 is TGTGCCAGCAGCTTTGGACAAACGAACACTGAAGCTTTCTTT. Translation gives CASSFGQTNTEAFF.

V usage is TRBV3-1 (or the pseudogene TRBV3-2) and J usage is TRBJ2-1; 10 bases line up with TRBD2. There are 13 residues in the CDR3. Germline trimming cut 0 bases from V and 12 bases from J; bases unmatched to any gene: 2. Germline V gene lookup returns CDR1 LGHDT and CDR2 YNNKEL (reference sequence). The CDR3 region has the DNA TGTGCCAGCAGCCAAGATCTAGCGGGGGTGCAGTTCTTC. It codes for CASSQDLAGVQFF.

J is TRBJ2-1 and V is TRBV11-2; weak D call: TRBD2 (6 bases). Per the germline V gene, CDR1 is SGHAT and CDR2 is FQNNGV. The CDR3 spans 15 residues. V was shortened by 8 bases and J by 0 bases, with 14 bases between the two germline ends. CDR3 nucleotides: TGTGCCAGCGTAGAGCGGGTGAACTCCTACAATGAGCAGTTCTTC. Its protein is CASVERVNSYNEQFF.

This clone is a singleton in its sample. This chain uses TRBV29-1 with TRBJ2-1; no reliable D call. The CDR3 spans 8 residues. V was cut by 7 bases and J by 10 bases, with 5 bases left in between. The germline CDR1 and CDR2 sequences are SQVTM and ANQGSEA. The CDR3 sequence: CSDSEQFF. CDR3 DNA: TGCAGCGATTCAGAGCAGTTCTTC.